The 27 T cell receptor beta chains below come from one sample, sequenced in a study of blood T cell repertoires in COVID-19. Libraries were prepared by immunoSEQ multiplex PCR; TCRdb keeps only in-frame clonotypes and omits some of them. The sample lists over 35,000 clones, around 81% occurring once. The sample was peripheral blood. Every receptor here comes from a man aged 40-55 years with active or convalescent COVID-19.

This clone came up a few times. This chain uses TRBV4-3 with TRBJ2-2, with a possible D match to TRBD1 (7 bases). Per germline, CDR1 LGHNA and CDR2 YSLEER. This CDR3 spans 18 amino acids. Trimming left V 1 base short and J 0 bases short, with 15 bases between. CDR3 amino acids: CASSQVRRGLSNTGELFF. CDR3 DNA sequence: TGCGCCAGCAGCCAAGTCCGGAGGGGGCTCTCGAACACCGGGGAGCTGTTTTTT.

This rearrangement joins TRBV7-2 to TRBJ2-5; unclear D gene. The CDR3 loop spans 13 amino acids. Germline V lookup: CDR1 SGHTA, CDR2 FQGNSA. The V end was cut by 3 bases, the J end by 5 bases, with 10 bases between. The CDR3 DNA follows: TGTGCCAGCAGCTTCTCCGGTGTCGAGACCCAGTACTTC. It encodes CASSFSGVETQYF.

The CDR3: CASSSGLAGGIGETQYF. The CDR3 DNA reads TGTGCCAGCAGTTCCGGACTAGCGGGAGGTATCGGGGAGACCCAGTACTTC. This chain connects TRBV27 to TRBJ2-5; 14 bases are shared with TRBD2. The CDR3 runs to 17 residues. Per the germline V gene, CDR1 is MNHEY and CDR2 is SMNVEV (reference sequence). The ends lost 4 bases at V and 5 bases at J; junction bases unmatched: 9.

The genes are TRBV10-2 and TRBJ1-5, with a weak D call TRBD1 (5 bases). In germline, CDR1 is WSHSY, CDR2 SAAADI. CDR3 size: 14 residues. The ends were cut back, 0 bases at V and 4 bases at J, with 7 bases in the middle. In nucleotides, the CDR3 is TGCGCCAGCAGTGAGTCAGGGGTGAATCAGCCCCAGCATTTT. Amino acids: CASSESGVNQPQHF.

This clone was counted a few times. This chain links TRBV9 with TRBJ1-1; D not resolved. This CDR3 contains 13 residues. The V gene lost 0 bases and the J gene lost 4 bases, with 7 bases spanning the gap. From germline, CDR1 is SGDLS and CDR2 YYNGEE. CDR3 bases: TGTGCCAGCAGCGTAGGGCAGGCCACTGAAGCTTTCTTT. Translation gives CASSVGQATEAFF.

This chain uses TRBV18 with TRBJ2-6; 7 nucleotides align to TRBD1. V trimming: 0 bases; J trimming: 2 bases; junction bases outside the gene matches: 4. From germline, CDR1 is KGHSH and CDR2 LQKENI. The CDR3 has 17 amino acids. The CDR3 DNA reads TGTGCCAGCTCACCACCGACAGGGAAAGCTGGGGCCAACGTCCTGACTTTC. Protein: CASSPPTGKAGANVLTF.

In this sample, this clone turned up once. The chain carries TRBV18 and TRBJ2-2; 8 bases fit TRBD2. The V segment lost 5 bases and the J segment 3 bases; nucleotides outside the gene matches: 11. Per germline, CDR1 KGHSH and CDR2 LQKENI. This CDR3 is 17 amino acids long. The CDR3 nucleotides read TGTGCCAGCTCAGACCTATTAGCGGGGATCTACACCGGGGAGCTGTTTTTT. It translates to CASSDLLAGIYTGELFF. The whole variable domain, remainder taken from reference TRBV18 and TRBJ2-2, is NAGVMQNPRHLVRRRGQEARLRCSPMKGHSHVYWYRQLPEEGLKFMVYLQKENIIDESGMPKERFSAEFPKEGPSILRIQQVVRGDSAAYFCASSDLLAGIYTGELFFGEGSRLTVL.

CDR3: CASRPPGHTSYEQYF. The DNA for the CDR3 is TGCGCCAGCAGGCCGCCGGGACACACTTCCTACGAGCAGTACTTC. The rearrangement uses TRBV5-1 and TRBJ2-7; a weak D match, TRBD1 (6 bases). Trimming cost V 5 bases and J 1 base, with 16 bases left between them. The length of the CDR3 is 15 residues. The germline CDR1 and CDR2 sequences are SGHRS and YFSETQ. Full variable domain (missing parts from reference TRBV5-1 and TRBJ2-7): KAGVTQTPRYLIKTRGQQVTLSCSPISGHRSVSWYQQTPGQGLQFLFEYFSETQRNKGNFPGRFSGRQFSNSRSEMNVSTLELGDSALYLCASRPPGHTSYEQYFGPGTRLTVT.

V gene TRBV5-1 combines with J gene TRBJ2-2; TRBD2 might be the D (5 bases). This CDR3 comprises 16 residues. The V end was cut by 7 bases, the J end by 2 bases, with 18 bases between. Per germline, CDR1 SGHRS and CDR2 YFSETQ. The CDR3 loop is CASARVSGANTGELFF. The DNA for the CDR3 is TGCGCCAGCGCAAGGGTCAGCGGAGCTAACACCGGGGAGCTGTTTTTT.

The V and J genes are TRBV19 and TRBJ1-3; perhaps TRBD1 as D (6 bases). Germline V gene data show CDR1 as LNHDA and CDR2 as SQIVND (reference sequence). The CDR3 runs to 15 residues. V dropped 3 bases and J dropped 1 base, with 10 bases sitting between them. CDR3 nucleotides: TGTGCCAGTAGTATCCAGGGGATTTCTGGAAACACCATATATTTT. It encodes CASSIQGISGNTIYF.

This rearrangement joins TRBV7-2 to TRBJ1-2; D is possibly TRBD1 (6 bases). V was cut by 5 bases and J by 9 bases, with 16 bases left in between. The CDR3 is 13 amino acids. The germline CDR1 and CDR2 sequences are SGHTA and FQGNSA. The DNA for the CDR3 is TGTGCCAGCAGCACAGGGACCAGCCATCGCTACACCTTC. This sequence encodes CASSTGTSHRYTF.

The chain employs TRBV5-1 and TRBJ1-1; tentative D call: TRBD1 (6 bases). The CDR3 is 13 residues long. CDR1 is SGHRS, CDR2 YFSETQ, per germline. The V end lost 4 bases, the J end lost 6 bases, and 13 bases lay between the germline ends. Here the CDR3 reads CASSLTGSSEAFF. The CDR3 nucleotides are TGCGCCAGCAGCCTTACAGGGAGCTCTGAAGCTTTCTTT. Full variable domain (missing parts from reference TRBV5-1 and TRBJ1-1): KAGVTQTPRYLIKTRGQQVTLSCSPISGHRSVSWYQQTPGQGLQFLFEYFSETQRNKGNFPGRFSGRQFSNSRSEMNVSTLELGDSALYLCASSLTGSSEAFFGQGTRLTVV.

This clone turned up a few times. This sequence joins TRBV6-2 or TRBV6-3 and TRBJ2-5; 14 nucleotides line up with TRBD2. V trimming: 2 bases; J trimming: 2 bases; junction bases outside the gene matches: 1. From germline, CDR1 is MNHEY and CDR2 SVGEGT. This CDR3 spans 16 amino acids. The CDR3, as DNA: TGTGCCAGCAGTTACGGGACTAGCGGGGGACAAGAGACCCAGTACTTC. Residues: CASSYGTSGGQETQYF.

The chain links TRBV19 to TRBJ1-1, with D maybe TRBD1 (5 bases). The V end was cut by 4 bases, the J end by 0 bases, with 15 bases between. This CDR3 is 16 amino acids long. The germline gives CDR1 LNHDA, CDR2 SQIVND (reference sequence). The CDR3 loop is CASSNQGWAMNTEAFF. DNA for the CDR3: TGTGCCAGTAGTAATCAGGGATGGGCCATGAACACTGAAGCTTTCTTT. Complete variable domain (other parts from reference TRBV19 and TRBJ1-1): DGGITQSPKYLFRKEGQNVTLSCEQNLNHDAMYWYRQDPGQGLRLIYYSQIVNDFQKGDIAEGYSVSREKKESFPLTVTSAQKNPTAFYLCASSNQGWAMNTEAFFGQGTRLTVV.

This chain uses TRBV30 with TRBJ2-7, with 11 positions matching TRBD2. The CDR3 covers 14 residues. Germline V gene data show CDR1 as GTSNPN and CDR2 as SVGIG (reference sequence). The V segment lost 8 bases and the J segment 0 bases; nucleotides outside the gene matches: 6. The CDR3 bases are TGTGCCGCCTCGACTAGCGGGGTCTCCTACGAGCAGTACTTC. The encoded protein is CAASTSGVSYEQYF.

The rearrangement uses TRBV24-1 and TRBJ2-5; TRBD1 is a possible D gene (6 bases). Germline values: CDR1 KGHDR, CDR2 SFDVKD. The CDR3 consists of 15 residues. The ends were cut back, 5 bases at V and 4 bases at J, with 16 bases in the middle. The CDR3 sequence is CATSVHRDFRETQYF. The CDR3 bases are TGTGCCACCAGTGTCCACAGGGATTTTCGAGAGACCCAGTACTTC.

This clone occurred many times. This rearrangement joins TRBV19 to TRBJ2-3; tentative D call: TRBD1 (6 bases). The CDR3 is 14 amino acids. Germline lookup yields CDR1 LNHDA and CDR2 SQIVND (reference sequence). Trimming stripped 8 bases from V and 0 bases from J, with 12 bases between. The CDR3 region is CASGETGSTDTQYF. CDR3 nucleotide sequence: TGTGCCAGTGGGGAGACAGGCAGCACAGATACGCAGTATTTT.

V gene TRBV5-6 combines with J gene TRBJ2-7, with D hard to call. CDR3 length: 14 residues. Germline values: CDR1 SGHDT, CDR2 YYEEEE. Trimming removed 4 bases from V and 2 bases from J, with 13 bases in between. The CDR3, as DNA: TGTGCCAGCAGCAATCGGCGGAGACCCTACGAGCAGTACTTC. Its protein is CASSNRRRPYEQYF. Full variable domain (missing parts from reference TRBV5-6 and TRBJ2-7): DAGVTQSPTHLIKTRGQQVTLRCSPKSGHDTVSWYQQALGQGPQFIFQYYEEEERQRGNFPDRFSGHQFPNYSSELNVNALLLGDSALYLCASSNRRRPYEQYFGPGTRLTVT.

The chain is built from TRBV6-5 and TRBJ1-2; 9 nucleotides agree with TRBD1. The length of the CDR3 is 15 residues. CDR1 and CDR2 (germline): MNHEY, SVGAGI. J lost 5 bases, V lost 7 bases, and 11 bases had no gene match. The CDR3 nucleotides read TGTGCCAGCAAGGACAGGGGAAGAGCGGAGTATGGCTACACCTTC. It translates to CASKDRGRAEYGYTF.

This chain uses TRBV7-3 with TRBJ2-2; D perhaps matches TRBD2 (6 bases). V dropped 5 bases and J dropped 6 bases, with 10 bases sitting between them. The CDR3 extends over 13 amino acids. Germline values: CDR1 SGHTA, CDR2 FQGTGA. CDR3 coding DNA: TGTGCCAGCAGCACGCGGGGCGCCGGGGAGCTGTTTTTT. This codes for CASSTRGAGELFF.

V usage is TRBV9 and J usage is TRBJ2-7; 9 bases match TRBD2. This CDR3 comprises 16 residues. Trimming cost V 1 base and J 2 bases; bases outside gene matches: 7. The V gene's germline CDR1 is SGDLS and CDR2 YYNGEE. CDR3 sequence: CASSVNSGGLAYEQYF. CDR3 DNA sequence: TGTGCCAGCAGCGTAAATAGCGGGGGCCTAGCCTACGAGCAGTACTTC.

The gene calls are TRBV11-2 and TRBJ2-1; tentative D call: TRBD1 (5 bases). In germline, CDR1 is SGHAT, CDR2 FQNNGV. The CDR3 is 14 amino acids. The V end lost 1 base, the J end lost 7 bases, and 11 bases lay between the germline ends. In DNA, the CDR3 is TGTGCCAGCAGCTTAGCTAGGGGTCATAATGAGCAGTTCTTC. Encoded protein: CASSLARGHNEQFF.

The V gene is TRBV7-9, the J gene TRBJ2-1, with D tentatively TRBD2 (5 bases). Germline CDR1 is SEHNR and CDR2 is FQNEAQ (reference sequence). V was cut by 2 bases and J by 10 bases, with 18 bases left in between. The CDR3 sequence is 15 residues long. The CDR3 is CASSLSGYGTVEQFF. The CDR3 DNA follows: TGTGCCAGCAGCTTATCGGGGTATGGTACGGTAGAGCAGTTCTTC.

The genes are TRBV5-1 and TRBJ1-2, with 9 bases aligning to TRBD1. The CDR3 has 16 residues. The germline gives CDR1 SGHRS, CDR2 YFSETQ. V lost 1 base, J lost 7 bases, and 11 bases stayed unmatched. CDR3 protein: CASSLYSGQGTSGYTF. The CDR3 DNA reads TGCGCCAGCAGCTTGTATTCGGGACAGGGCACAAGTGGCTACACCTTC. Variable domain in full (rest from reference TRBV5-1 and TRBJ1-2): KAGVTQTPRYLIKTRGQQVTLSCSPISGHRSVSWYQQTPGQGLQFLFEYFSETQRNKGNFPGRFSGRQFSNSRSEMNVSTLELGDSALYLCASSLYSGQGTSGYTFGSGTRLTVV.

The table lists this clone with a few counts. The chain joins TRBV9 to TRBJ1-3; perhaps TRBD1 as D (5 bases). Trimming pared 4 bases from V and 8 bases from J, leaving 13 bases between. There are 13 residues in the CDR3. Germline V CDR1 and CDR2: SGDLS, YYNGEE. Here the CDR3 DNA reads TGTGCCAGCAGCTCCGCCGGGGGTTACACCATATATTTT. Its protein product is CASSSAGGYTIYF.

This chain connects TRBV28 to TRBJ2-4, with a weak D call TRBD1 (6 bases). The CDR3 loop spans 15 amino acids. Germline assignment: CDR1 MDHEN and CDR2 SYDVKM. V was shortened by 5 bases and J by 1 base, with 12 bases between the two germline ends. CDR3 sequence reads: CASSQGSRAKNIQYF. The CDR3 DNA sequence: TGTGCCAGCAGTCAGGGGTCGAGGGCCAAAAACATTCAGTACTTC.

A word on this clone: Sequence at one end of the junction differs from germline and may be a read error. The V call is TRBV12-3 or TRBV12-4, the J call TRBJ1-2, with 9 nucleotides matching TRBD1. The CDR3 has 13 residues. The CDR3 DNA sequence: TGTGCCAGCACCCTCGGACAGGGGAGTGGTAGTGCCTTC. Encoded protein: CASTLGQGSGSAF.